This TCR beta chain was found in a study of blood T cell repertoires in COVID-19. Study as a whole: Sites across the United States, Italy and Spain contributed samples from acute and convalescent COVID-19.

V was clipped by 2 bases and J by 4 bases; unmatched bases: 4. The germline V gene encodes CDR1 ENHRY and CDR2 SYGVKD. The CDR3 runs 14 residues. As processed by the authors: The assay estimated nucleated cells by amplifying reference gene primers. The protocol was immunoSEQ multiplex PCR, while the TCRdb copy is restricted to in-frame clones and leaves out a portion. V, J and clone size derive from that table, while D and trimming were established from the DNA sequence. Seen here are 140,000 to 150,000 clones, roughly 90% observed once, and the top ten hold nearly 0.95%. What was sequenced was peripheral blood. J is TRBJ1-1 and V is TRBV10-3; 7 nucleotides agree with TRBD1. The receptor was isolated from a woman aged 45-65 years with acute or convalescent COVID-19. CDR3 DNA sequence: TGTGCCATCAGTGAGCTACAGGGGATCACTGAAGCTTTCTTT. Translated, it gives CAISELQGITEAFF.